A selection of T cell receptor beta chains follows, all from one sample in a study of CD8+CD57+ T cells in acquired aplastic anemia. TCRdb re-derived calls from the reads in MiXCR, one entry per CDR3 protein. The sample includes around 130,000 distinct CDR3 sequences, about 50% of them seen just once. The sequencing sample was made of sorted CD4+, CD8+, or CD8+CD57+ T cells (not recorded which) from PBMCs. These receptors came from a human donor with aplastic anemia. The conserved cysteine and the conserved F or W are not part of the CDR3 here.

v_gene	j_gene	CDR3aa
TRBV24-1	TRBJ2-3	ATREGKDTQY
TRBV3-1	TRBJ2-7	ASSLLDSDFYEQY
TRBV2	TRBJ1-6	ASSLDPGSPLH
TRBV2	TRBJ1-2	ASSFSMLGAGYT
TRBV2	TRBJ2-2	ASSEVPGDTGELF
TRBV15	TRBJ1-3	ATSSRRQVSGNTIY
TRBV25-1	TRBJ1-1	ASSPTAFNTEAF
TRBV2	TRBJ1-5	ASSPVGGGQPQH
TRBV7-9	TRBJ1-4	ASSLSVEKLF
TRBV15	TRBJ2-1	ATSREGTRAYNEQF
TRBV20-1	TRBJ1-2	SARKEHRGSANYGYT
TRBV19	TRBJ1-1	ASGPLGTEAF
TRBV18	TRBJ2-3	ASSPPTSGATDTQY
TRBV24-1	TRBJ2-1	ATSDFGRNEQF
TRBV19	TRBJ1-1	ASSITPAWGTEAF
TRBV7-2	TRBJ2-6	ASSSPGANVLT
TRBV27	TRBJ2-1	ASSLELAVSYNEQF
TRBV9	TRBJ1-2	ASSVGGSGYGYT
TRBV24-1	TRBJ2-6	ATSAAGVSGANVLT
TRBV13	TRBJ2-3	ASTRQGPTETQY
TRBV15	TRBJ1-4	ATSRGTVNEKLV
TRBV2	TRBJ1-5	ASRRGEQPQH
TRBV7-2	TRBJ1-3	ASSLYGNTIY
TRBV11-1	TRBJ2-5	ARSGVKTTSGRDWQEIQY
TRBV11-1	TRBJ2-1	ASSLFPGRGEQF
TRBV7-3	TRBJ1-2	ASSADGNYGYT
TRBV11-1	TRBJ2-2	ASSSRTSGSGGELF
TRBV19	TRBJ1-1	ASSMYGGNTEAF
TRBV6-1	TRBJ2-7	ATLGQATYEQY
TRBV6-2/TRBV6-3	TRBJ2-2	ASTPPRDTGELF
TRBV5-6	TRBJ2-7	ASSLEFGTGGPEQY